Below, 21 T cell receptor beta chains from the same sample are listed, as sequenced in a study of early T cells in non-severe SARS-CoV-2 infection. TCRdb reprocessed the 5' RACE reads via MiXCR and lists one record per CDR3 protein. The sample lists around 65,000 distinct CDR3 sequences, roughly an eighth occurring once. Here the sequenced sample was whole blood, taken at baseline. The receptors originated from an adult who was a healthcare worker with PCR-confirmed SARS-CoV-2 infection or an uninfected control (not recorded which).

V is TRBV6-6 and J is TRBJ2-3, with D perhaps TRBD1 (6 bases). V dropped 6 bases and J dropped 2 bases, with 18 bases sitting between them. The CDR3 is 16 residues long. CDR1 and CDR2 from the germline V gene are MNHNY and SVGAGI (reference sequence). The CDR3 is CASRPTSGTTTDTQYF. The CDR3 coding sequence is TGTGCCAGCAGACCAACCTCCGGGACAACCACAGATACGCAGTATTTT.

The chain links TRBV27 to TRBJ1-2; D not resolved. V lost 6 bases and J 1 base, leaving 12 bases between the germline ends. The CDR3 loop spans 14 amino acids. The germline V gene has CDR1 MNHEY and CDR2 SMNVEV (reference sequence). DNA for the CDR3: TGTGCCAGCAGACCCTACAGTTTTAACTATGGCTACACCTTC. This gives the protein CASRPYSFNYGYTF.

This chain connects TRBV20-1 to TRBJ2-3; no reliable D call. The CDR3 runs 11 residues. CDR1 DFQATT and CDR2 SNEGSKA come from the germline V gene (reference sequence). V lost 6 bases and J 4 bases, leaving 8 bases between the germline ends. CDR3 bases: TGCAGTGCGCCCTACTCAGATACGCAGTATTTT. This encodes CSAPYSDTQYF.

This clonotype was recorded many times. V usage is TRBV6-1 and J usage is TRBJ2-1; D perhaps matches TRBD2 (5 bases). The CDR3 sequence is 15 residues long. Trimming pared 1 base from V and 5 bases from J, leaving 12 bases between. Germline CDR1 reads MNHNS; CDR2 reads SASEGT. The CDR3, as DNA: TGTGCCAGCAGTGAAGGGATTGGGAGCCACAATGAGCAGTTCTTC. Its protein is CASSEGIGSHNEQFF.

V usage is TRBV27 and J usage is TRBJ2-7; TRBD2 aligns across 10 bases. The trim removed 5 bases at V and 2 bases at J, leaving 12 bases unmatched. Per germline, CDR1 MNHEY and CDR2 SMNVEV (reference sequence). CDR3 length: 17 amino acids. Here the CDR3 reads CASSPHPGTSDTYEQYF. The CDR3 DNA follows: TGTGCCAGCAGTCCTCACCCCGGGACTAGCGACACCTACGAGCAGTACTTC.

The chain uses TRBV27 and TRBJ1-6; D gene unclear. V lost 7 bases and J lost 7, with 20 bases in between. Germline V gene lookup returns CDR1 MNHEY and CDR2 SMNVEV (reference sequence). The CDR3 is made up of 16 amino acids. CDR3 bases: TGTGCCAGCATCCCTAGGCCCCGGGTATGGAATTCACCCCTCCACTTT. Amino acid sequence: CASIPRPRVWNSPLHF.

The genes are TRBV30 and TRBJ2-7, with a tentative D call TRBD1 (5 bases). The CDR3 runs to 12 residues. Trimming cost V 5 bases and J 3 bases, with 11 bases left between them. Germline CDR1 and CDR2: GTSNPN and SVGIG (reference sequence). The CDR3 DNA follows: TGTGCCTGGGGCGACAGTTACTACGAGCAGTACTTC. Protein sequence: CAWGDSYYEQYF.

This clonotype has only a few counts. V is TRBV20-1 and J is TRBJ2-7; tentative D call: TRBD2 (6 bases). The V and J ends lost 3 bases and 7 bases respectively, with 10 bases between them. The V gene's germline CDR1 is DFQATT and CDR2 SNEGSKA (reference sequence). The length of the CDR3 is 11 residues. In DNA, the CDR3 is TGCAGTGCTAGTTTGGGGAGGGAGCAGTACTTC. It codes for CSASLGREQYF.

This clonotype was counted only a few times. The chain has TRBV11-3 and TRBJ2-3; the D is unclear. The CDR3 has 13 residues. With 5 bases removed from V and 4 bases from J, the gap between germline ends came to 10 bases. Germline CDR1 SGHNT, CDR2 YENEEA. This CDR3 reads CASSRTKADTQYF. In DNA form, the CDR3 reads TGTGCCAGCAGCCGAACTAAGGCAGATACGCAGTATTTT.

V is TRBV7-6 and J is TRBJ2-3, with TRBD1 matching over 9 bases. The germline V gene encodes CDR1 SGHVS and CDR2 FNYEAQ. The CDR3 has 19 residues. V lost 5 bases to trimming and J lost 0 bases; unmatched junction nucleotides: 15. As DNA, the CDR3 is TGTGCCAGCAGCCGGAACTCCGGGACAGGGACGACTAGCACAGATACGCAGTATTTT. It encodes CASSRNSGTGTTSTDTQYF.

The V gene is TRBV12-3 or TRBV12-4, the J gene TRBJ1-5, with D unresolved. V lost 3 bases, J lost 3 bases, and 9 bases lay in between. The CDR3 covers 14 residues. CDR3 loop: CASSLSNLNQPQHF. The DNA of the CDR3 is TGTGCCAGCAGTTTGAGCAATCTCAATCAGCCCCAGCATTTT.

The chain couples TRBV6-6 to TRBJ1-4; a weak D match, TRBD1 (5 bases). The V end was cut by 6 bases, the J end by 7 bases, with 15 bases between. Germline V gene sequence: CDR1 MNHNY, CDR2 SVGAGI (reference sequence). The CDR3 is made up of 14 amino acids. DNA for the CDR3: TGTGCCAGCAGCCCCGTTACAGGAGGTGAAAAACTGTTTTTT. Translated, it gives CASSPVTGGEKLFF.

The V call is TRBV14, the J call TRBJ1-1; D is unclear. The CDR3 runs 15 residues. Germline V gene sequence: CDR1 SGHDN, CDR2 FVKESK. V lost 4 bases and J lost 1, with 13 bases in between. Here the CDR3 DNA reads TGTGCCAGCAGCCCTTACTATGCGGGGAACACTGAAGCTTTCTTT. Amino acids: CASSPYYAGNTEAFF.

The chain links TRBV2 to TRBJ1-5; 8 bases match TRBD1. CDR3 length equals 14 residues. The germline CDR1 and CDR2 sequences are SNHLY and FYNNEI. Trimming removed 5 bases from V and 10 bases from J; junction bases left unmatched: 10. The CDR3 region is CASSPDRATRPQHF. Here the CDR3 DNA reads TGTGCCAGCAGTCCGGACAGGGCAACTCGACCCCAGCATTTT.

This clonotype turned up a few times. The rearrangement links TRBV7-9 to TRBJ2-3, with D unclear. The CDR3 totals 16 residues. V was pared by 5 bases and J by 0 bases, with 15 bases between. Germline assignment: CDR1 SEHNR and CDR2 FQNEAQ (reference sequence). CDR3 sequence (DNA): TGTGCCAGCAGCCCCCCTATTAGTACTAGCACAGATACGCAGTATTTT. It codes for CASSPPISTSTDTQYF.

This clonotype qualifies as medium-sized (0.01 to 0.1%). CDR3 DNA: TGTGCCAGCAGTTTTGGGGGGAATCAGCCCCAGCATTTT. Protein: CASSFGGNQPQHF. V is TRBV12-3 or TRBV12-4 and J is TRBJ1-5; weak D call: TRBD1 (5 bases). With 3 bases removed from V and 4 bases from J, the gap between germline ends came to 7 bases. CDR3 length equals 13 residues.

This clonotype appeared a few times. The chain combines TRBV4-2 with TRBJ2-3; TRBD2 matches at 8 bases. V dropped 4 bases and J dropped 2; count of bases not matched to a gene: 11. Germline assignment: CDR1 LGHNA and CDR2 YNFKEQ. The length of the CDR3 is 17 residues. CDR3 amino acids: CASSPPGRGAFTDTQYF. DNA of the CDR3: TGTGCCAGCAGCCCTCCGGGGCGGGGGGCCTTCACAGATACGCAGTATTTT.

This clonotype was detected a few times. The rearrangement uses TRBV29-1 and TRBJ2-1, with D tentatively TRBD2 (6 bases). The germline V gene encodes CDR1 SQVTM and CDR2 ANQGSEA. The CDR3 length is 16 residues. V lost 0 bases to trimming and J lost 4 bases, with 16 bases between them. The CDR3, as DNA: TGCAGCGTTGAAGAGGGTCTAGCGATTTCTTACAATGAGCAGTTCTTC. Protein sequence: CSVEEGLAISYNEQFF.

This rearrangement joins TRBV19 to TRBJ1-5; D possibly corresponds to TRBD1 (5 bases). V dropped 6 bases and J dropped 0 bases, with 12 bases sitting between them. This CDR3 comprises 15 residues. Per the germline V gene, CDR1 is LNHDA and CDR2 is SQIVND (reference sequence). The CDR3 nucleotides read TGTGCCAGTAGCTTCGGGCAGGGTAGCAATCAGCCCCAGCATTTT. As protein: CASSFGQGSNQPQHF.

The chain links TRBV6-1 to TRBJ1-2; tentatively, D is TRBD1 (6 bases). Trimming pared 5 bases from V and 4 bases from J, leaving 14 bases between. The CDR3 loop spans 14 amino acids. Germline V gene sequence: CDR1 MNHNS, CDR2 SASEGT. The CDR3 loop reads CASSPRGSGYGYTF. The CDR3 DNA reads TGTGCCAGCAGTCCCAGGGGCAGCGGCTATGGCTACACCTTC.

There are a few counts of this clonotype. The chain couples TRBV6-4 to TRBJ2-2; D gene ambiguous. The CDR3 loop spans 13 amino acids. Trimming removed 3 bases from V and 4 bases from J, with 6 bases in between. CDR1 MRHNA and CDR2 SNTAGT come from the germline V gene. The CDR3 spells CASSEASTGELFF. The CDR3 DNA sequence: TGTGCCAGCAGTGAGGCCAGCACCGGGGAGCTGTTTTTT.